This is a list of T cell receptor beta chains from one sample in a study of blood T cell repertoires in COVID-19. Data came from immunoSEQ multiplex PCR; TCRdb stores just in-frame clones and leaves some out. The sample has about 260,000 clones, around nine tenths seen once; the top ten hold under 2.5%. Sequencing was done on a sample of peripheral blood. These receptors all come from a man aged 30-40 years with active or convalescent COVID-19. Each CDR3 is given with its conserved first and last residue. D genes are given only for firm matches. Size is omitted from some rows. Given values are once, few, many or a class for expanded clones.

CDR3nt: TGTGCCACCAGCAGGGGGGGGACAAACACTGAAGCTTTCTTT; CDR3aa: CATSRGGTNTEAFF; v_gene: TRBV15; j_gene: TRBJ1-1; d_gene: -; abundance: few
CDR3nt: TGCGCCAGCAGCCAAGATCGGTACGGGGGAGGCTACAATGAGCAGTTCTTC; CDR3aa: CASSQDRYGGGYNEQFF; v_gene: TRBV4-3; j_gene: TRBJ2-1; d_gene: -; abundance: -
CDR3nt: TGCGCCAGCAGCCGCCCGGCCGGGACAGGGGTGGCCTATAATTCACCCCTCCACTTT; CDR3aa: CASSRPAGTGVAYNSPLHF; v_gene: TRBV4-1; j_gene: TRBJ1-6; d_gene: TRBD1; abundance: once
CDR3nt: TGTGCCATCCAGGGTCGTCAGCCCCAGCATTTT; CDR3aa: CAIQGRQPQHF; v_gene: TRBV10-3; j_gene: TRBJ1-5; d_gene: -; abundance: -
CDR3nt: TGTGCCAGCAGTGAGCAGGGGGGCGAAAAACTGTTTTTT; CDR3aa: CASSEQGGEKLFF; v_gene: TRBV6-1; j_gene: TRBJ1-4; d_gene: TRBD1; abundance: few
CDR3nt: TGTGCCAGCAGCTTAGAGGGGGCTCTGGGTGGCTACACCTTC; CDR3aa: CASSLEGALGGYTF; v_gene: TRBV7-9; j_gene: TRBJ1-2; d_gene: TRBD1; abundance: -
CDR3nt: TGTGCCAGCTCACCCCGGGGGGGCCCAGATACGCAGTATTTT; CDR3aa: CASSPRGGPDTQYF; v_gene: TRBV18; j_gene: TRBJ2-3; d_gene: TRBD2; abundance: -
CDR3nt: TGTGCCATCAGTGTGATTGGGACAGGTCGAAATGGCTACACCTTC; CDR3aa: CAISVIGTGRNGYTF; v_gene: TRBV10-3; j_gene: TRBJ1-2; d_gene: TRBD1; abundance: -
CDR3nt: TGTGCCAGCAGCTTAGTTACCGGGGGGGCAAAAGAGCAGTACTTC; CDR3aa: CASSLVTGGAKEQYF; v_gene: TRBV11-2; j_gene: TRBJ2-7; d_gene: TRBD2; abundance: -
CDR3nt: TGTGCCAGCAGTCTAACAGGGGGCGCGGGTCAGCCCCAGCATTTT; CDR3aa: CASSLTGGAGQPQHF; v_gene: TRBV6-2/TRBV6-3; j_gene: TRBJ1-5; d_gene: TRBD1; abundance: -
CDR3nt: TGCAGCGTTGAAGATATCCAGGGGACAGGCCCCTACAATGAGCAGTTCTTC; CDR3aa: CSVEDIQGTGPYNEQFF; v_gene: TRBV29-1; j_gene: TRBJ2-1; d_gene: TRBD1; abundance: -
CDR3nt: TGTGCCAGTAGCTGGACAGGGAAGATTGATTCACCCCTCCACTTT; CDR3aa: CASSWTGKIDSPLHF; v_gene: TRBV19; j_gene: TRBJ1-6; d_gene: TRBD1; abundance: -
CDR3nt: TGCGCCAGCAGCCAAGACGCCACTAGGGCCGAGTCCTACAATGAGCAGTTCTTC; CDR3aa: CASSQDATRAESYNEQFF; v_gene: TRBV4-1; j_gene: TRBJ2-1; d_gene: -; abundance: -
CDR3nt: TGTGCCAGTAGTATCGGGGGGGGCACAGATACGCAGTATTTT; CDR3aa: CASSIGGGTDTQYF; v_gene: TRBV19; j_gene: TRBJ2-3; d_gene: TRBD2; abundance: -
CDR3nt: TGCAGCGTTGTAGACTCGGGCACAGATACGCAGTATTTT; CDR3aa: CSVVDSGTDTQYF; v_gene: TRBV29-1; j_gene: TRBJ2-3; d_gene: -; abundance: -
CDR3nt: TGTGCCAGCAGTTTAGGGACATACGAGCAGTACTTC; CDR3aa: CASSLGTYEQYF; v_gene: TRBV12-3/TRBV12-4; j_gene: TRBJ2-7; d_gene: -; abundance: -
CDR3nt: TGTGCCAGCACCGAAGGAGTCGCTTTGGAGACCCAGTACTTC; CDR3aa: CASTEGVALETQYF; v_gene: TRBV2; j_gene: TRBJ2-5; d_gene: -; abundance: -
CDR3nt: TGTGCCAGCAGCTTGTACGCGGGTGCGGGCACCGGGGAGCTGTTTTTT; CDR3aa: CASSLYAGAGTGELFF; v_gene: TRBV5-4; j_gene: TRBJ2-2; d_gene: -; abundance: -
CDR3nt: TGTGCCACAGGGGGCTTAACAGGGGGGATTTCCTACGAGCAGTACTTC; CDR3aa: CATGGLTGGISYEQYF; v_gene: TRBV6-4; j_gene: TRBJ2-7; d_gene: TRBD1; abundance: -
CDR3nt: TGTGCCAGCAGTGCGGACTACTCTGGAAACACCATATATTTT; CDR3aa: CASSADYSGNTIYF; v_gene: TRBV9; j_gene: TRBJ1-3; d_gene: -; abundance: -
CDR3nt: TGTGCCAGCAGCTTAGCCAAATCCTACGAGCAGTACTTC; CDR3aa: CASSLAKSYEQYF; v_gene: TRBV11-2; j_gene: TRBJ2-7; d_gene: -; abundance: -
CDR3nt: TGTGCCAGTAGTTTTAGTGGCGAGCAGTACTTC; CDR3aa: CASSFSGEQYF; v_gene: TRBV19; j_gene: TRBJ2-7; d_gene: -; abundance: once
CDR3nt: TGTGCTAGTGGTTTGACGGACACACCAAGCTTC; CDR3aa: CASGLTDTPSF; v_gene: TRBV12-5; j_gene: TRBJ2-7; d_gene: -; abundance: -
CDR3nt: TGTGCCAGCAGCAAGCGGGTGGGCTACACCTTC; CDR3aa: CASSKRVGYTF; v_gene: TRBV7-9; j_gene: TRBJ1-2; d_gene: -; abundance: once
CDR3nt: TGTGCCAGCAGTAACGGACTACAGCAGTTCTTC; CDR3aa: CASSNGLQQFF; v_gene: TRBV6-2/TRBV6-3; j_gene: TRBJ2-1; d_gene: -; abundance: few
CDR3nt: TGTGCCAGTAGTGTCTCCGGGACAGGAATCAATCAGCCCCAGCATTTT; CDR3aa: CASSVSGTGINQPQHF; v_gene: TRBV19; j_gene: TRBJ1-5; d_gene: TRBD1; abundance: -
CDR3nt: TGTGCCAGCAGCTCCAATCCGGGGGCCTACAATGAGCAGTTCTTC; CDR3aa: CASSSNPGAYNEQFF; v_gene: TRBV7-7; j_gene: TRBJ2-1; d_gene: -; abundance: -
CDR3nt: TGTGCCAGCAGCTCAACAGGGGGCAACACTGAAGCTTTCTTT; CDR3aa: CASSSTGGNTEAFF; v_gene: TRBV7-9; j_gene: TRBJ1-1; d_gene: TRBD1; abundance: once
CDR3nt: TGTGCCAGCAGCGTAGGGCCCGGGGAGCTGTTTTTT; CDR3aa: CASSVGPGELFF; v_gene: TRBV9; j_gene: TRBJ2-2; d_gene: -; abundance: -
CDR3nt: TGCGCCAGCAGCTTGTCCAGGGATGGGCCCGGGGAGCTGTTTTTT; CDR3aa: CASSLSRDGPGELFF; v_gene: TRBV5-1; j_gene: TRBJ2-2; d_gene: -; abundance: -
CDR3nt: TGTGCCAGCAGCTTAGCGCGGTCTAGCGGGGGGGCCGGTGAGCAGTTCTTC; CDR3aa: CASSLARSSGGAGEQFF; v_gene: TRBV7-2; j_gene: TRBJ2-1; d_gene: TRBD2; abundance: -
CDR3nt: TGTGCCAGCAGGGTTGGACGCGGGGGGCCGTACAATGAGCAGTTCTTC; CDR3aa: CASRVGRGGPYNEQFF; v_gene: TRBV2; j_gene: TRBJ2-1; d_gene: TRBD2; abundance: once
CDR3nt: TGTGCCAGCAGCAGTGGGACAGGGGGGAGAAACATTCAGTACTTC; CDR3aa: CASSSGTGGRNIQYF; v_gene: TRBV6-5; j_gene: TRBJ2-4; d_gene: TRBD1; abundance: -
CDR3nt: TGTGCCAGCAGCTTAAATTCAGGGGGCACAGATACGCAGTATTTT; CDR3aa: CASSLNSGGTDTQYF; v_gene: TRBV7-2; j_gene: TRBJ2-3; d_gene: -; abundance: -
CDR3nt: TGCGCCAGCAGCCAAGATATAAGTGGGGCATTAGAAAAACTGTTTTTT; CDR3aa: CASSQDISGALEKLFF; v_gene: TRBV4-3; j_gene: TRBJ1-4; d_gene: -; abundance: -
CDR3nt: TGTGCCAGCAGCCAAGATGGGGTGAAGCGGGGTGGCACAGATACGCAGTATTTT; CDR3aa: CASSQDGVKRGGTDTQYF; v_gene: TRBV4-2; j_gene: TRBJ2-3; d_gene: TRBD2; abundance: -
CDR3nt: TGTGCCAGCAAACTGACATCTACAACTAATGAAAAACTGTTTTTT; CDR3aa: CASKLTSTTNEKLFF; v_gene: TRBV2; j_gene: TRBJ1-4; d_gene: -; abundance: once